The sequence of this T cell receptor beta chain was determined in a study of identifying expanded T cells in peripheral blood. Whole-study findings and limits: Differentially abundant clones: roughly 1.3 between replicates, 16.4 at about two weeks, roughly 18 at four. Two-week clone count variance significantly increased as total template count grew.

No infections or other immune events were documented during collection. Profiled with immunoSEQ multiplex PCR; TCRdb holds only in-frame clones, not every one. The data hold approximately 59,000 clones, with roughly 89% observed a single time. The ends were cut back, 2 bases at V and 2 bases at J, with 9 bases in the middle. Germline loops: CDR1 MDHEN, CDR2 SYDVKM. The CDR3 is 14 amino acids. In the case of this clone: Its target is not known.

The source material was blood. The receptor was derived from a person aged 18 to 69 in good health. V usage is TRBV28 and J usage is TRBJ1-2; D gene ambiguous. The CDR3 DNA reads TGTGCCAGCAGTTTACTTGGGGAGAACTATGGCTACACCTTC. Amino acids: CASSLLGENYGYTF.